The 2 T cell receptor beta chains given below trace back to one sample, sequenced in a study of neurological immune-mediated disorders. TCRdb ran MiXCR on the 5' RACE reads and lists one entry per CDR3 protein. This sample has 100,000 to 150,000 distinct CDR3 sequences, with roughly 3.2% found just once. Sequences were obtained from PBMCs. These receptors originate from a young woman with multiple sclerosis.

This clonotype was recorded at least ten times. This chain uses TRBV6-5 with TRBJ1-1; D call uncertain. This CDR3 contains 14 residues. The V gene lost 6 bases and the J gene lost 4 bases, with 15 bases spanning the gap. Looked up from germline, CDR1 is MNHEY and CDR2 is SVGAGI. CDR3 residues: CASRGPSPGTEAFF. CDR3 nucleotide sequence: TGTGCCAGCAGGGGCCCTTCCCCCGGCACTGAAGCTTTCTTT.

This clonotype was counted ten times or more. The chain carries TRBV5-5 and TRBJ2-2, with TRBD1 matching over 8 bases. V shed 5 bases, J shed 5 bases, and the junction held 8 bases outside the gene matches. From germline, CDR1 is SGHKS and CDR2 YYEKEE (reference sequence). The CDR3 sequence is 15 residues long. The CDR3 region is CASSRQGTLTGELFF. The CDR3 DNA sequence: TGTGCCAGCAGTAGACAGGGGACTCTAACCGGGGAGCTGTTTTTT.